The 23 T cell receptor beta chains below were found in one sample sequenced in a study of vaccination and CD4 T cells after COVID-19. These receptors have no identified antigens. Treatment meaning: roughly 11-day PBMC culture with coronavirus spike peptide pools or control peptides (ViraFEST assay). Sequence data for DNA of cultured CD4+ T cells were generated by the Oncomine TCR Beta short-read assay. TCRdb ran MiXCR on the PCR reads and lists one entry per CDR3 protein. The top ten hold around 9.3% of the sample, which has roughly 15,000 distinct CDR3 sequences, around two fifths seen once. Sequencing was performed on CD4+ T cells from blood, cultured in vitro. The origin of the receptors is a human donor who had recovered from COVID-19.

This clonotype appeared a few times. This chain uses TRBV12-3 or TRBV12-4 with TRBJ1-2; no definite D call. Trimming pared 2 bases from V and 1 base from J, leaving 20 bases between. This CDR3 region has 18 residues. The CDR3 protein is CASSLSPGPAADNYGYTF. CDR3 sequence (DNA): TGTGCCAGCAGTTTAAGTCCGGGCCCCGCAGCCGATAACTATGGCTACACCTTC.

This clonotype was picked up a small number of times. The chain couples TRBV10-1 to TRBJ2-5, with D uncertain. Germline loops: CDR1 WNHNN, CDR2 SYGVQD (reference sequence). The germline V and J ends were trimmed by 7 bases and 4 bases, with 13 bases remaining between them. The CDR3 covers 13 residues. CDR3 nucleotide sequence: TGCGCCAGCAACACGTCCGACGGAGAGACCCAGTACTTC. This sequence encodes CASNTSDGETQYF.

The chain carries TRBV2 and TRBJ1-6, with 9 bases lining up with TRBD1. The germline V gene encodes CDR1 SNHLY and CDR2 FYNNEI. The CDR3 covers 18 residues. V lost 6 bases to trimming and J lost 11 bases; unmatched junction nucleotides: 20. CDR3 in DNA: TGTGCCAGCAGCCAACTTAGACAGGGGGGCTATTCTAAGGCACCCCTCCACTTT. It specifies CASSQLRQGGYSKAPLHF.

The V call is TRBV20-1, the J call TRBJ1-1, with 8 bases that match TRBD1. V gave up 8 bases and J gave up 2 bases; unmatched junction bases: 10. CDR3 length: 14 residues. CDR1 is DFQATT, CDR2 SNEGSKA, per germline (reference sequence). Here the CDR3 DNA reads TGCAGTAACCGACCGGGACAGGTAAACACTGAAGCTTTCTTT. It yields the protein CSNRPGQVNTEAFF.

With regard to this clonotype: Its ends do not fully match the called genes, so a read error is possible. The gene calls are TRBV6-2 or TRBV6-3 and TRBJ2-1; 7 bases line up with TRBD2. Per the germline V gene, CDR1 is MNHEY and CDR2 is SVGEGT. The CDR3 runs 16 residues. In nucleotides, the CDR3 is TGTGCCAGCAGTAGGCTGGGGGGGAAAGGGTACAATGAGCAGCTCTTC. This gives the protein CASSRLGGKGYNEQLF.

This clonotype was picked up one time. The V and J genes are TRBV29-1 and TRBJ2-7, with D perhaps given as TRBD1 or TRBD2 (7 bases each). In germline, CDR1 is SQVTM, CDR2 ANQGSEA. CDR3 length equals 12 residues. V dropped 6 bases and J dropped 6 bases, with 15 bases sitting between them. CDR3 sequence reads: CSVRGDSIEQYF. DNA of the CDR3: TGCAGCGTCCGGGGGGACAGTATCGAGCAGTACTTC.

This clonotype was seen only once. The chain joins TRBV6-1 to TRBJ2-7; D may be TRBD1 (6 bases). The CDR3 loop spans 15 amino acids. CDR1 and CDR2 (germline): MNHNS, SASEGT. Trimming removed 4 bases from V and 5 bases from J, with 18 bases in between. Written as DNA, the CDR3 is TGTGCCAGCAGTGGACATCGGGACACCAACCACGAGCAGTACTTC. The encoded protein is CASSGHRDTNHEQYF.

This chain uses TRBV6-1 with TRBJ2-1, with 8 positions matching TRBD2. Germline V gene data show CDR1 as MNHNS and CDR2 as SASEGT. V lost 9 bases to trimming and J lost 0 bases; unmatched junction nucleotides: 7. CDR3 length: 15 residues. CDR3 sequence reads: CASTSGSSSYNEQFF. DNA of the CDR3: TGTGCCAGTACTAGCGGTTCGAGCTCCTACAATGAGCAGTTCTTC.

This clonotype has a handful of counts. The V call is TRBV6-5, the J call TRBJ2-5; 15 nucleotides agree with TRBD2. CDR1 is MNHEY, CDR2 SVGAGI, per germline. This CDR3 has 16 residues. Trimming cost V 4 bases and J 5 bases; bases outside gene matches: 5. CDR3 in amino acids: CASSLGLAGGGETQYF. The DNA of the CDR3 is TGTGCCAGCAGTTTAGGACTAGCGGGAGGGGGCGAGACCCAGTACTTC.

CDR3: CASSGAEGLNTEAFF. CDR3 nucleotides: TGTGCCAGCAGTGGCGCCGAGGGTTTGAACACTGAAGCTTTCTTT. The chain has TRBV2 and TRBJ1-1; D is unresolved. Trimming left V 4 bases short and J 0 bases short, with 12 bases between. Germline loops: CDR1 SNHLY, CDR2 FYNNEI. The CDR3 has 15 residues.

By sample fraction, this clonotype is medium-sized. This CDR3 is CSAAPQGGLSTDTQYF. The CDR3 nucleotides are TGCAGTGCCGCCCCCCAGGGGGGACTAAGCACAGATACGCAGTATTTT. V is TRBV20-1 and J is TRBJ2-3; D might be TRBD1 or TRBD2, each matching 7 bases. Trimming took off 6 bases at V and 0 bases at J, with 19 bases between the two ends. Germline CDR1 is DFQATT and CDR2 is SNEGSKA (reference sequence). The CDR3 has 16 amino acids.

This clonotype appeared a few times. V is TRBV19 and J is TRBJ2-3; TRBD2 matches 8 bases. This CDR3 is built from 16 residues. Looked up from germline, CDR1 is LNHDA and CDR2 is SQIVND (reference sequence). The V gene end was trimmed by 5 bases and the J gene end by 2 bases; junction bases not matched to a gene: 9. Here the CDR3 DNA reads TGTGCCAGTAGTGGAGAGCGGGAGACAAACACAGATACGCAGTATTTT. Residues: CASSGERETNTDTQYF.

The table lists this clonotype with a few counts. V and J are TRBV20-1 and TRBJ1-5, with no clear D. Germline lookup yields CDR1 DFQATT and CDR2 SNEGSKA (reference sequence). Trimming removed 1 base at V and 4 bases at J, with 8 bases between. This CDR3 has 13 amino acids. The CDR3 DNA sequence: TGCAGTGCTAGAGTGGCGGGAAATCAGCCCCAGCATTTT. As protein: CSARVAGNQPQHF.

The chain recombines TRBV10-3 with TRBJ2-7; TRBD2 matches 10 bases. In germline, CDR1 is ENHRY, CDR2 SYGVKD. The CDR3 covers 15 residues. J lost 2 bases, V lost 3 bases, and 4 bases had no gene match. The CDR3 bases are TGTGCCATCAGTGATTCCAGCGGGAGGGCCTACGAGCAGTACTTC. The encoded protein is CAISDSSGRAYEQYF.

In this sample, this clonotype turned up a few times. The chain links TRBV27 to TRBJ2-5; TRBD2 aligns across 10 bases. This CDR3 contains 15 residues. CDR1 is MNHEY and CDR2 is SMNVEV in the germline V gene (reference sequence). The ends lost 5 bases at V and 5 bases at J; junction bases unmatched: 8. The CDR3 DNA sequence: TGTGCCAGCAGTCCATTAGCGGGAGGTGGTGAGACCCAGTACTTC. Amino acid sequence: CASSPLAGGGETQYF.

V is TRBV23-1 and J is TRBJ2-7; 14 nucleotides agree with TRBD2. TRBV23-1 is filed as an ORF, its function uncertain. Losses at the gene ends were 4 bases for V and 3 bases for J; bases not matched to a gene: 17. CDR3 length: 20 residues. This CDR3 reads CASSPDRGLAGGSRDYEQYF. The CDR3 DNA reads as TGCGCCAGCAGTCCGGACAGAGGACTAGCGGGAGGATCGCGGGACTACGAGCAGTACTTC.

Concerning this clonotype: The junction differs from germline at one of its ends, possibly a read error. The genes are TRBV30 and TRBJ2-5; 9 nucleotides align to TRBD2. The CDR3 extends over 16 amino acids. Germline V lookup: CDR1 GTSNPN, CDR2 SVGIG (reference sequence). The CDR3 spells CAWSPLTSGYQEAQYF. CDR3 nucleotide sequence: TGTGCCTGGAGTCCTCTAACTAGCGGGTACCAAGAGGCCCAGTACTTC.

This clonotype was found a few times. The gene calls are TRBV27 and TRBJ2-7, with D perhaps matching TRBD2 (5 bases). Germline values: CDR1 MNHEY, CDR2 SMNVEV (reference sequence). V lost 0 bases to trimming and J lost 7 bases, with 13 bases between them. The CDR3 sequence is 14 residues long. In DNA, the CDR3 is TGTGCCAGCAGTTTATCAGGGCCTAGAGGGGAGCAGTACTTC. Protein: CASSLSGPRGEQYF.

This clonotype was recorded a few times. V and J are TRBV24-1 and TRBJ2-5; TRBD2 agrees at 10 bases. Trimming at V came to 6 bases and at J to 3 bases, leaving 3 bases not matched to a gene. The CDR3 contains 14 residues. The V gene's germline CDR1 is KGHDR and CDR2 SFDVKD. The CDR3 DNA follows: TGTGCCACCAGTAGGACTAGCGGTGAAGAGACCCAGTACTTC. This codes for CATSRTSGEETQYF.

The chain couples TRBV12-5 to TRBJ2-5, with 8 bases lining up with TRBD2. Germline loops: CDR1 LGHNT, CDR2 FRNRAP. This CDR3 is 12 amino acids long. The V and J ends lost 2 bases and 9 bases, in that order; junction bases with no gene match: 2. The CDR3 DNA reads as TGTGCTAGTGGTTTGCCGGGAGGGGCCCAGTACTTC. It encodes CASGLPGGAQYF.

This clonotype was found once. This chain connects TRBV28 to TRBJ2-5; D remains unclear. This CDR3 region has 14 residues. Germline-derived CDR1 and CDR2 are MDHEN and SYDVKM. V lost 1 base and J lost 7, with 13 bases in between. CDR3 in DNA: TGTGCCAGCAGTTTATACGGGCTGGTCGGGACCCAGTACTTC. It specifies CASSLYGLVGTQYF.

The chain recombines TRBV15 with TRBJ1-5, with D uncertain. This CDR3 spans 18 amino acids. Trimming removed 8 bases from V and 0 bases from J, with 23 bases in between. The germline gives CDR1 LNHNV, CDR2 YYDKDF (reference sequence). The CDR3 loop reads CATQVRGSSFYSNQPQHF. CDR3 bases: TGTGCCACCCAGGTTCGGGGATCCAGCTTTTATAGCAATCAGCCCCAGCATTTT.

V and J are TRBV25-1 and TRBJ1-6, with 9 bases identical to TRBD1. The V and J ends lost 8 bases and 9 bases, in that order; junction bases with no gene match: 8. Germline V gene lookup returns CDR1 MGHDK and CDR2 SYGVNS. This CDR3 has 14 amino acids. CDR3 bases: TGTGCCAGCGGTAGGACAGGGGTGGCTTCACCCCTCCACTTT. It yields the protein CASGRTGVASPLHF. Variable domain in full (rest from reference TRBV25-1 and TRBJ1-6): EADIYQTPRYLVIGTGKKITLECSQTMGHDKMYWYQQDPGMELHLIHYSYGVNSTEKGDLSSESTVSRIRTEHFPLTLESARPSHTSQYLCASGRTGVASPLHFGNGTRLTVT.